This TCR beta chain derives from a study of graft-versus-host responses after intestinal transplantation. Study context: Among the recipients, transplants were multivisceral, liver-intestinal, or isolated intestinal. Recipients across the board were started on anti-thymocyte globulin induction, then kept on tacrolimus and steroids for around three years. The study's findings and limits: Detection of GvH clones occurred in recipient marrow, and some had their first appearance in ileum or blood.

TCRdb's table, derived via immunoSEQ multiplex PCR, lists solely in-frame clones and lacks some. Of around 16,000 clones detected, around 87% appear once; the ten largest clones hold 6% to 7%. Trimming removed 4 bases at V and 4 bases at J, with 11 bases between. The CDR3 extends over 14 amino acids. Looked up from germline, CDR1 is SGHAT and CDR2 is FQNNGV. Note on this clone: What it recognizes is unknown.

The gene calls are TRBV11-2 and TRBJ1-3; D is unclear. This receptor was identified in a human patient who received an intestinal transplant, so some T cells may come from the graft donor. Material: bone marrow, obtained less than 130 days after intestinal transplantation. In DNA form, the CDR3 reads TGTGCCAGCAGCTCGAGGGTTACCGGAAACACCATATATTTT. Amino acid sequence: CASSSRVTGNTIYF.